This entry is about one T cell receptor (beta chain). The data belong to a study of blood T cell repertoires in COVID-19. Germline V gene data show CDR1 as LNHDA and CDR2 as SQIVND (reference sequence). The CDR3 contains 15 residues. V was clipped by 5 bases and J by 4 bases, with 17 bases between them. Assay used: immunoSEQ multiplex PCR; TCRdb lists only in-frame clones, some missing. The table has around 62,000 clones, about nine tenths seen once. The sample was peripheral blood. The chain joins TRBV19 to TRBJ1-1; D remains unclear. The clonotype originates from a man in his sixties with acute or convalescent COVID-19. The CDR3 sequence: CASSLPTGWGTEAFF. The CDR3 coding sequence is TGTGCCAGTAGTTTGCCTACGGGGTGGGGCACTGAAGCTTTCTTT. The full variable domain, with the rest looked up from reference TRBV19 and TRBJ1-1, is DGGITQSPKYLFRKEGQNVTLSCEQNLNHDAMYWYRQDPGQGLRLIYYSQIVNDFQKGDIAEGYSVSREKKESFPLTVTSAQKNPTAFYLCASSLPTGWGTEAFFGQGTRLTVV.